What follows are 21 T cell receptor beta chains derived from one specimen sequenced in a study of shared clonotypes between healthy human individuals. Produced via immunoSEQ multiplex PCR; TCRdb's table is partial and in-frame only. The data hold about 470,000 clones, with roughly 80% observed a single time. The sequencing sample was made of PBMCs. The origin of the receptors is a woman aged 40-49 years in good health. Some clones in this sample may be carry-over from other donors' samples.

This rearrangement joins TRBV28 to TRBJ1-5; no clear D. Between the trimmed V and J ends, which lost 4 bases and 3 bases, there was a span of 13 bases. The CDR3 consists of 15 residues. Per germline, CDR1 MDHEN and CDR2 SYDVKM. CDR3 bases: TGTGCCAGCAGTTGGGAAGGCGGCTCCAATCAGCCCCAGCATTTT. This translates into CASSWEGGSNQPQHF.

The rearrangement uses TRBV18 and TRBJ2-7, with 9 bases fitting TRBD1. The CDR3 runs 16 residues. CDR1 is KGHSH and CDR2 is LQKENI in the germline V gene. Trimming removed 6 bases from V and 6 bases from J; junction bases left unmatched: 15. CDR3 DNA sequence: TGTGCCAGCTCCCGGAACCCCGGGACAGGGACCTCCGAGCAGTACTTC. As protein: CASSRNPGTGTSEQYF. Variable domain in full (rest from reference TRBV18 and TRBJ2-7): NAGVMQNPRHLVRRRGQEARLRCSPMKGHSHVYWYRQLPEEGLKFMVYLQKENIIDESGMPKERFSAEFPKEGPSILRIQQVVRGDSAAYFCASSRNPGTGTSEQYFGPGTRLTVT.

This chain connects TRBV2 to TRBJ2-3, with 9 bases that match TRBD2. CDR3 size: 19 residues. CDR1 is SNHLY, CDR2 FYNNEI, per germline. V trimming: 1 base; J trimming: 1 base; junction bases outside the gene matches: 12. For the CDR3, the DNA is TGTGCCAGCAGTGAAGGGCGGGCTAGCGGGATAACCGGCACAGATACGCAGTATTTT. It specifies CASSEGRASGITGTDTQYF.

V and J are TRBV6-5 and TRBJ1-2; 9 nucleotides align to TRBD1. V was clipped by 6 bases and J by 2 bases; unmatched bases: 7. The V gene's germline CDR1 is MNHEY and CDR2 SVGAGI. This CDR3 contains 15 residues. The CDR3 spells CASRPGTGLNYGYTF. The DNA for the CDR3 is TGTGCCAGCAGACCAGGGACAGGGTTGAACTATGGCTACACCTTC.

In DNA, the CDR3 is TGTGCCAGTAGTATGGCGGGAGGAACCTACGAGCAGTACTTC. It is translated as CASSMAGGTYEQYF. V gene TRBV19 combines with J gene TRBJ2-7; 8 nucleotides align to TRBD2. CDR3 size: 14 residues. V lost 3 bases to trimming and J lost 2 bases; unmatched junction nucleotides: 3. Germline CDR1 is LNHDA and CDR2 is SQIVND (reference sequence).

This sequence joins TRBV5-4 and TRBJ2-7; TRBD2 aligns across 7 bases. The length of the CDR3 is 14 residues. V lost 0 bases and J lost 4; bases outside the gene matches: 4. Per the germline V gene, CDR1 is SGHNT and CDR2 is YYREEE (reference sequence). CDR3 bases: TGTGCCAGCAGCTTGGGGGGGAGGGAGTACGAGCAGTACTTC. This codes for CASSLGGREYEQYF.

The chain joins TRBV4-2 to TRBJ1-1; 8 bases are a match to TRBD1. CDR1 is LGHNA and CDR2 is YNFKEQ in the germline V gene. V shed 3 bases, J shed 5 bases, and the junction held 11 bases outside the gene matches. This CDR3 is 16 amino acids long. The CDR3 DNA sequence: TGTGCCAGCAGCCATGTAAACAGGGACAGGTGGACTGAAGCTTTCTTT. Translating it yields CASSHVNRDRWTEAFF.

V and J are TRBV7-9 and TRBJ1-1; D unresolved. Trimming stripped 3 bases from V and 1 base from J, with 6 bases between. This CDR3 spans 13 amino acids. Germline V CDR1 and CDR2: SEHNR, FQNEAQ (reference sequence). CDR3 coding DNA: TGTGCCAGCAGCTTGTCAGGGAACACTGAAGCTTTCTTT. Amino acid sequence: CASSLSGNTEAFF.

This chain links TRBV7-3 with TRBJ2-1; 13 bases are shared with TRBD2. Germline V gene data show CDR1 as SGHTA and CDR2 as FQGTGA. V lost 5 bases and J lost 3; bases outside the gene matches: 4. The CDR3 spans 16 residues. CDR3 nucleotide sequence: TGTGCCAGCAGCAAGGGACTAGCGGGAAGCTACAATGAGCAGTTCTTC. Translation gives CASSKGLAGSYNEQFF.

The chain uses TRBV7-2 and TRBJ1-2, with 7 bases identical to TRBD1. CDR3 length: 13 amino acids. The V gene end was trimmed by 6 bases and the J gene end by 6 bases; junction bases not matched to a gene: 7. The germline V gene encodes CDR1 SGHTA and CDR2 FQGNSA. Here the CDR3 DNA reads TGTGCCAGCAGGCCGACAGGGCAGGATGGCTACACCTTC. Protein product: CASRPTGQDGYTF. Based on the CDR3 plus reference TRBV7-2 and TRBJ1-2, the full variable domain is GAGVSQSPSNKVTEKGKDVELRCDPISGHTALYWYRQSLGQGLEFLIYFQGNSAPDKSGLPSDRFSAERTGGSVSTLTIQRTQQEDSAVYLCASRPTGQDGYTFGSGTRLTVV.

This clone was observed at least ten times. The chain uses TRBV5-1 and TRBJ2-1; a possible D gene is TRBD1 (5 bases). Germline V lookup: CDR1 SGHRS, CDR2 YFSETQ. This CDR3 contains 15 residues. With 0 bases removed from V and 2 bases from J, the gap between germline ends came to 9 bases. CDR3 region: CASSLGQRTYNEQFF. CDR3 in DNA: TGCGCCAGCAGCTTGGGACAGAGGACCTACAATGAGCAGTTCTTC. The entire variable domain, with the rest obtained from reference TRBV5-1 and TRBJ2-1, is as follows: KAGVTQTPRYLIKTRGQQVTLSCSPISGHRSVSWYQQTPGQGLQFLFEYFSETQRNKGNFPGRFSGRQFSNSRSEMNVSTLELGDSALYLCASSLGQRTYNEQFFGPGTRLTVL.

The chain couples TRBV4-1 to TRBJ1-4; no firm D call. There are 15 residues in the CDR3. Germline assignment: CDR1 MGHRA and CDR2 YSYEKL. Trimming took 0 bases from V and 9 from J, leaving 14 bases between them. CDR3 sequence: CASSQDVSVNKKLFF. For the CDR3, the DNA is TGCGCCAGCAGCCAAGATGTGTCAGTGAATAAAAAACTGTTTTTT.

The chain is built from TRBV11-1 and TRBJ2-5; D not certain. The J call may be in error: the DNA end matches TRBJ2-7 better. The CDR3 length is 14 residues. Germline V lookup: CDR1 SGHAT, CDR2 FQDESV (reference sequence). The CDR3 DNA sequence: TGTGCCAGCAGCTTAGATTTGCGTTCGGGCGAGCAGTACTTC. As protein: CASSLDLRSGEQYF.

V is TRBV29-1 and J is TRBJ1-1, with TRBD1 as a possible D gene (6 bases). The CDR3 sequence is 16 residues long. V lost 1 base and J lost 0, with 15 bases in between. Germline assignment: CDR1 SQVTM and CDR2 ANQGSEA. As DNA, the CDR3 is TGCAGCGTTGAAGTCTCCGCGGGGGGCGTGAACACTGAAGCTTTCTTT. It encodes CSVEVSAGGVNTEAFF. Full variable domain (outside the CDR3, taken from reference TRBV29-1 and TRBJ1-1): SAVISQKPSRDICQRGTSLTIQCQVDSQVTMMFWYRQQPGQSLTLIATANQGSEATYESGFVIDKFPISRPNLTFSTLTVSNMSPEDSSIYLCSVEVSAGGVNTEAFFGQGTRLTVV.

DNA for the CDR3: TGTGCCATCAGTGACAGGGGCCTAAATGAAAAACTGTTTTTT. Its translation: CAISDRGLNEKLFF. The chain recombines TRBV10-3 with TRBJ1-4, with D maybe TRBD1 (6 bases). Deletions cut 3 bases from V and 5 bases from J, with 10 bases between. This CDR3 region has 14 residues. Germline assignment: CDR1 ENHRY and CDR2 SYGVKD.

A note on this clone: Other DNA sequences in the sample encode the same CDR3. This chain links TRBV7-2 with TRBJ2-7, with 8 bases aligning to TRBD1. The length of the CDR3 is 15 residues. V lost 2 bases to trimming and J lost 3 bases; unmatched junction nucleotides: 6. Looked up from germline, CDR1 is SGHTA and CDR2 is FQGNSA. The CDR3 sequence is CASSLLAGGYYEQYF. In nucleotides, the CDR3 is TGTGCCAGCAGCTTATTGGCAGGGGGCTACTACGAGCAGTACTTC.

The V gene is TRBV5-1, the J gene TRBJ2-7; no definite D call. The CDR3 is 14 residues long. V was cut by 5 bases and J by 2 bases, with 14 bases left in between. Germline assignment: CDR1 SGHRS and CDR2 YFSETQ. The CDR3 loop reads CASRSGGIPYEQYF. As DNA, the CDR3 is TGCGCCAGCAGATCGGGTGGGATCCCCTACGAGCAGTACTTC.

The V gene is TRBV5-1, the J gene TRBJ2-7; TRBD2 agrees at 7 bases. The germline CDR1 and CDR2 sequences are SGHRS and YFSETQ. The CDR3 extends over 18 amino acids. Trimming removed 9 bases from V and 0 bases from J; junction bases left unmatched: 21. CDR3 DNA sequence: TGCGCCACCAGTCCCACCGGGGGGATAGCCGGGAGCTCCTACGAGCAGTACTTC. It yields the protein CATSPTGGIAGSSYEQYF.

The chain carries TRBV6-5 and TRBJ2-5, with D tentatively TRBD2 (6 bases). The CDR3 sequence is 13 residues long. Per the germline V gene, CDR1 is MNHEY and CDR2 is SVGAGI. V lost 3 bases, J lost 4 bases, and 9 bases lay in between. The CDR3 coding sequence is TGTGCCAGCAGTTATAGGAGGGGAGAGACCCAGTACTTC. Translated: CASSYRRGETQYF.

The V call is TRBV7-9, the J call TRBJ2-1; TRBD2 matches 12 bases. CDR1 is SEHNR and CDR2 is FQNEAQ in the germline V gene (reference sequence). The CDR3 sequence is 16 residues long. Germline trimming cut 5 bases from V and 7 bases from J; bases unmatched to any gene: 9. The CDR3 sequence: CASSPPSGRAGNEQFF. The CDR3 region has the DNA TGTGCCAGCAGCCCCCCTAGCGGGAGGGCCGGGAATGAGCAGTTCTTC. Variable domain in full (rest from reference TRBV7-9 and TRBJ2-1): DTGVSQNPRHKITKRGQNVTFRCDPISEHNRLYWYRQTLGQGPEFLTYFQNEAQLEKSRLLSDRFSAERPKGSFSTLEIQRTEQGDSAMYLCASSPPSGRAGNEQFFGPGTRLTVL.

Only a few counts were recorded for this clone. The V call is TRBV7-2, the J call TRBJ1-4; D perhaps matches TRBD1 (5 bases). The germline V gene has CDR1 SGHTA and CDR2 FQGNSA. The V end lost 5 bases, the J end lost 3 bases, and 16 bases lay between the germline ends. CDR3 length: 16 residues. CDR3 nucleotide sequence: TGTGCCAGCAGCCTTATAAAGTGGGGGGCTAATGAAAAACTGTTTTTT. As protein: CASSLIKWGANEKLFF.